The 24 T cell receptor beta chains below all came from one sample that was sequenced in a study of blood T cell repertoires in COVID-19. Profiling relied on immunoSEQ multiplex PCR, and the TCRdb table lists in-frame clones only, not all of them. The sample has 430,000 or so clones; 70% to 90% are singletons. Sequenced: PBMCs or T cells enriched from blood (not recorded which). Receptor source: a woman in her thirties or forties who had recovered from COVID-19.

The V call is TRBV10-3, the J call TRBJ2-5; 10 nucleotides match TRBD2. This CDR3 is 15 amino acids long. V gave up 8 bases and J gave up 4 bases; unmatched junction bases: 10. Germline V gene sequence: CDR1 ENHRY, CDR2 SYGVKD. The CDR3 is CAIGGTGLASETQYF. DNA of the CDR3: TGTGCCATCGGGGGGACGGGACTAGCGTCAGAGACCCAGTACTTC.

The J gene is TRBJ1-2, the V gene TRBV7-9, with D perhaps TRBD1 (6 bases). The CDR3 is 14 residues long. Trimming took 7 bases from V and 4 from J, leaving 16 bases between them. CDR1 is SEHNR, CDR2 FQNEAQ, per germline (reference sequence). The CDR3 nucleotides are TGTGCCAGCAACCGATACAGGGACGGCTATGGCTACACCTTC. Translated: CASNRYRDGYGYTF.

This clone has a single count. The chain couples TRBV15 to TRBJ1-2, with TRBD1 matching over 7 bases. The CDR3 totals 15 residues. The junction had 6 bases not matched to a gene; V was cut back by 1 base and J by 4 bases. Germline values: CDR1 LNHNV, CDR2 YYDKDF (reference sequence). The CDR3 spells CATSRGGDSIYGYTF. DNA of the CDR3: TGTGCCACCAGCAGAGGTGGGGACAGTATCTATGGCTACACCTTC. The full variable domain, rest sourced from reference TRBV15 and TRBJ1-2, is DAMVIQNPRYQVTQFGKPVTLSCSQTLNHNVMYWYQQKSSQAPKLLFHYYDKDFNNEADTPDNFQSRRPNTSFCFLDIRSPGLGDTAMYLCATSRGGDSIYGYTFGSGTRLTVV.

The genes are TRBV3-1 (or the pseudogene TRBV3-2) and TRBJ1-2; D possibly corresponds to TRBD1 (5 bases). V lost 0 bases, J lost 0 bases, and 8 bases lay in between. Germline V lookup: CDR1 LGHDT, CDR2 YNNKEL (reference sequence). The CDR3 runs 15 residues. CDR3 in amino acids: CASSQDGRANYGYTF. DNA for the CDR3: TGTGCCAGCAGCCAAGACGGCAGGGCTAACTATGGCTACACCTTC.

The chain employs TRBV5-1 and TRBJ2-2; tentatively, D is TRBD2 (5 bases). The length of the CDR3 is 16 residues. Trimming took off 7 bases at V and 4 bases at J, with 20 bases between the two ends. Germline loops: CDR1 SGHRS, CDR2 YFSETQ. The CDR3, as DNA: TGCGCCAGCGAGCCCGGCGGGCTAGTCGCCACCGGGGAGCTGTTTTTT. It translates to CASEPGGLVATGELFF.

This clone has only one observation. The chain uses TRBV5-4 and TRBJ2-7; 14 positions agree with TRBD2. Trimming at V came to 4 bases and at J to 5 bases, leaving 8 bases not matched to a gene. The CDR3 loop spans 16 amino acids. From germline, CDR1 is SGHNT and CDR2 YYREEE (reference sequence). The CDR3 reads CASSPGTSGRGHEQYF. CDR3 DNA sequence: TGTGCCAGCAGCCCCGGGACTAGCGGGAGAGGCCACGAGCAGTACTTC.

V usage is TRBV19 and J usage is TRBJ2-7; D unresolved. The V and J ends lost 8 bases and 4 bases respectively, with 18 bases between them. The CDR3 contains 14 residues. Germline values: CDR1 LNHDA, CDR2 SQIVND (reference sequence). CDR3 in DNA: TGTGCCAGTTCTAGGAGAGGTTCGTTGTACGAGCAGTACTTC. The encoded protein is CASSRRGSLYEQYF.

The V call is TRBV19, the J call TRBJ2-7; 8 nucleotides agree with TRBD1. CDR3 size: 13 residues. Germline loops: CDR1 LNHDA, CDR2 SQIVND (reference sequence). V was pared by 6 bases and J by 7 bases, with 8 bases of the junction left unmatched. The CDR3 DNA sequence: TGTGCCAGTAGGGGACAGGCGCAGAATGAGCAGTACTTC. This gives the protein CASRGQAQNEQYF.

This clone occurred a few times. The rearrangement links TRBV20-1 to TRBJ1-1; D not certain. Per germline, CDR1 DFQATT and CDR2 SNEGSKA (reference sequence). The CDR3 has 14 amino acids. With 3 bases removed from V and 1 base from J, the gap between germline ends came to 12 bases. CDR3 nucleotide sequence: TGCAGTGCTAGTTATATAGAGGGGAACACTGAAGCTTTCTTT. Protein sequence: CSASYIEGNTEAFF.

V is TRBV6-5 and J is TRBJ2-1; 10 nucleotides align to TRBD2. Germline-derived CDR1 and CDR2 are MNHEY and SVGAGI. The CDR3 is made up of 16 amino acids. V gave up 4 bases and J gave up 7 bases; unmatched junction bases: 10. The CDR3 DNA reads TGTGCCAGCAGTTCATTCTTAACTAGCGGGGATAATGAGCAGTTCTTC. Its translation: CASSSFLTSGDNEQFF.

This clone was observed once. The chain employs TRBV9 and TRBJ2-7, with D possibly matching TRBD1 (6 bases). V was shortened by 4 bases and J by 2 bases, with 13 bases between the two germline ends. Per the germline V gene, CDR1 is SGDLS and CDR2 is YYNGEE. The CDR3 covers 14 residues. This CDR3 reads CASSTAGTPYEQYF. CDR3 sequence (DNA): TGTGCCAGCAGCACCGCCGGGACACCCTACGAGCAGTACTTC.

The genes are TRBV11-3 and TRBJ1-1; no firm D call. In germline, CDR1 is SGHNT, CDR2 YENEEA. The CDR3 extends over 12 amino acids. With 5 bases removed from V and 7 bases from J, the gap between germline ends came to 11 bases. The CDR3 spells CASSTPVSEAFF. CDR3 sequence (DNA): TGTGCCAGCAGCACCCCCGTTAGTGAAGCTTTCTTT. Full variable domain (outside the CDR3, taken from reference TRBV11-3 and TRBJ1-1): EAGVVQSPRYKIIEKKQPVAFWCNPISGHNTLYWYLQNLGQGPELLIRYENEEAVDDSQLPKDRFSAERLKGVDSTLKIQPAELGDSAVYLCASSTPVSEAFFGQGTRLTVV.

V and J are TRBV4-1 and TRBJ2-3, with 10 bases lining up with TRBD1. The CDR3 has 13 amino acids. J gave up 2 bases and V 10 bases, and 3 bases lay outside the gene matches. CDR1 and CDR2 from the germline V gene are MGHRA and YSYEKL. CDR3 amino acids: CATGTGDTDTQYF. Here the CDR3 DNA reads TGCGCCACCGGGACAGGGGACACAGATACGCAGTATTTT.

V usage is TRBV5-1 and J usage is TRBJ2-7, with D perhaps TRBD1 (6 bases). V was clipped by 4 bases and J by 1 base, with 18 bases between them. Germline loops: CDR1 SGHRS, CDR2 YFSETQ. This CDR3 is built from 16 residues. CDR3 sequence (DNA): TGCGCCAGCAGCGACCGACACAGGGCAGGTTCCTACGAGCAGTACTTC. It is translated as CASSDRHRAGSYEQYF.

The chain carries TRBV6-5 and TRBJ2-5, with TRBD1 matching over 7 bases. With 6 bases clipped from V and 1 base from J, the junction kept 5 bases outside the gene matches. The CDR3 sequence is 14 residues long. Germline CDR1 reads MNHEY; CDR2 reads SVGAGI. The CDR3 here is CASRAQGTQETQYF. The CDR3 nucleotides are TGTGCCAGCAGGGCACAGGGGACCCAAGAGACCCAGTACTTC.

This chain links TRBV5-1 with TRBJ2-3, with D perhaps matching TRBD1 (5 bases). V lost 6 bases, J lost 4 bases, and 18 bases lay in between. CDR1 is SGHRS, CDR2 YFSETQ, per germline. The CDR3 runs to 15 residues. CDR3: CASTPGQGPSDTQYF. The CDR3 DNA sequence: TGCGCCAGCACTCCCGGTCAGGGCCCCTCAGATACGCAGTATTTT.

This chain uses TRBV5-4 with TRBJ1-1; D is ambiguous. This CDR3 is built from 14 residues. V shed 4 bases and J shed 4 bases, with 14 bases lying between them. Looked up from germline, CDR1 is SGHNT and CDR2 is YYREEE (reference sequence). The CDR3 region has the DNA TGTGCCAGCAGCCCCTTCGCGGGAGGCACTGAAGCTTTCTTT. This gives the protein CASSPFAGGTEAFF. The variable domain in full, with the rest retrieved from reference TRBV5-4 and TRBJ1-1, is ETGVTQSPTHLIKTRGQQVTLRCSSQSGHNTVSWYQQALGQGPQFIFQYYREEENGRGNFPPRFSGLQFPNYSSELNVNALELDDSALYLCASSPFAGGTEAFFGQGTRLTVV.

This clone has just one count. This CDR3 is CASSLAVFNGGQPQHF. The CDR3 nucleotides are TGTGCCAGCAGCTTAGCGGTGTTCAACGGAGGTCAGCCCCAGCATTTT. The chain uses TRBV7-8 and TRBJ1-5; no definite D call. This CDR3 has 16 amino acids. V gave up 0 bases and J gave up 6 bases, with 15 bases separating them. Germline values: CDR1 SGHVS, CDR2 FQNEAQ.

The genes are TRBV27 and TRBJ1-4; D not certain. Germline CDR1 and CDR2: MNHEY and SMNVEV (reference sequence). V was clipped by 5 bases and J by 12 bases, with 22 bases between them. The length of the CDR3 is 15 residues. CDR3 bases: TGTGCCAGCAGTCTCCTCCCGTTACGTCCTGAGGAACTGTTTTTT. Its translation: CASSLLPLRPEELFF.

The chain joins TRBV4-1 to TRBJ1-2; TRBD1 matches 7 bases. Trimming removed 3 bases from V and 0 bases from J; junction bases left unmatched: 7. The CDR3 contains 16 residues. The germline V gene encodes CDR1 MGHRA and CDR2 YSYEKL. The CDR3 sequence is CASSQTRQGANYGYTF. In DNA, the CDR3 is TGCGCCAGCAGCCAGACTCGACAGGGCGCTAACTATGGCTACACCTTC.

The chain's CDR3 is CAISEPGAQGNYGYTF. The CDR3 bases are TGTGCCATCAGTGAGCCCGGCGCGCAGGGGAACTATGGCTACACCTTC. The chain combines TRBV10-3 with TRBJ1-2; D possibly corresponds to TRBD1 (6 bases). This CDR3 spans 16 amino acids. Trimming cost V 2 bases and J 2 bases, with 15 bases left between them. Germline V gene lookup returns CDR1 ENHRY and CDR2 SYGVKD.

This clone was observed a handful of times. This chain connects TRBV7-9 to TRBJ1-5, with 7 bases identical to TRBD1. The germline CDR1 and CDR2 sequences are SEHNR and FQNEAQ (reference sequence). The CDR3 runs 15 residues. Trimming cost V 5 bases and J 1 base; bases outside gene matches: 5. The CDR3 reads CASSADRASNQPQHF. The DNA for the CDR3 is TGTGCCAGCAGCGCAGACAGGGCGAGCAATCAGCCCCAGCATTTT.

The rearrangement joins TRBV28 to TRBJ1-6; D gene uncertain. Germline V gene data show CDR1 as MDHEN and CDR2 as SYDVKM. The ends were cut back, 2 bases at V and 4 bases at J, with 6 bases in the middle. The CDR3 is 14 amino acids. The CDR3 loop reads CASSLAEYNSPLHF. The CDR3 bases are TGTGCCAGCAGTTTAGCGGAGTATAATTCACCCCTCCACTTT. Full variable domain (remainder filled in from reference TRBV28 and TRBJ1-6): DVKVTQSSRYLVKRTGEKVFLECVQDMDHENMFWYRQDPGLGLRLIYFSYDVKMKEKGDIPEGYSVSREKKERFSLILESASTNQTSMYLCASSLAEYNSPLHFGNGTRLTVT.

This CDR3 is CASSEAGGSGREQFF. The CDR3 region has the DNA TGTGCCAGCAGTGAAGCGGGCGGTAGCGGGAGGGAGCAGTTCTTC. The chain uses TRBV2 and TRBJ2-1, with 10 bases matching TRBD2. The V gene's germline CDR1 is SNHLY and CDR2 FYNNEI. V lost 0 bases to trimming and J lost 10 bases; unmatched junction nucleotides: 6. The CDR3 has 15 amino acids.